This TCR beta chain was found in a study of PD-1 blockade in mismatch repair-deficient tumors. Turning to the study itself: All were previously treated, progressing patients with over 9 mismatch repair-deficient cancer types. Study-level findings and limits: Rapid post-treatment expansion, then contraction, generally preceding radiologic response, marked tumor-resident clones.

TCRdb's copy holds only in-frame clones and misses some; the assay was immunoSEQ multiplex PCR. Altogether approximately 79,000 clones are present, roughly 80% being singletons, with the ten largest covering roughly 5.5%. As for this clone: Its antigen is not identified.

V was shortened by 1 base and J by 5 bases, with 12 bases between the two germline ends. This CDR3 comprises 14 residues. Germline lookup yields CDR1 SGHDT and CDR2 YYEEEE. The J gene is TRBJ2-5, the V gene TRBV5-6; D may be TRBD1 (6 bases). The source is an adult with mismatch repair-deficient cancer. Sequenced material: peripheral blood, taken 44 weeks after starting pembrolizumab. The CDR3 DNA sequence: TGTGCCAGCAGCTTGTTGGGTCAGGGGGAGACCCAGTACTTC. This codes for CASSLLGQGETQYF.